A selection of T cell receptor beta chains follows, all from one sample in a study of CD8+ T cells in alopecia areata. Data came from immunoSEQ multiplex PCR; TCRdb stores just in-frame clones and leaves some out. The sample contains 150,000 or so clones, roughly 50% of which appear only once. The source was CD8+ T cells sorted from blood, collected at week 4, from a patient treated with tofacitinib. Receptor source: a human donor with alopecia areata. CDR3s include the opening cysteine and the closing phenylalanine or tryptophan. Fields, in order: CDR3 DNA, CDR3 protein, D gene, J gene, clone size, V gene. D genes are given only for firm matches. Size tells how often a clone was seen (once, few, many) or the class of an expanded clone, and some rows leave it out.

CDR3nt: TGCGCCAGCAGTTGGGACGCTTCGTACGAGCAGTACTTC
CDR3aa: CASSWDASYEQYF
d_gene: -
j_gene: TRBJ2-7
abundance: -
v_gene: TRBV5-1

CDR3nt: TGTGCCAGCAGTGTAGCGGGGGGAAACAATGAGCAGTTCTTC
CDR3aa: CASSVAGGNNEQFF
d_gene: TRBD2
j_gene: TRBJ2-1
abundance: -
v_gene: TRBV6-4

CDR3nt: TGCGCCAGCAGCCGACGGGACGGGTCACAATACGAGCAGTACTTC
CDR3aa: CASSRRDGSQYEQYF
d_gene: -
j_gene: TRBJ2-7
abundance: -
v_gene: TRBV4-3

CDR3nt: TGTGCCAGCAGCTTAGGGGGAGGCATAACTGGTTTCTTT
CDR3aa: CASSLGGGITGFF
d_gene: -
j_gene: TRBJ1-1
abundance: -
v_gene: TRBV13

CDR3nt: TGTGCCAGCAGTTTGACACAGGGCGATGAGCAGTTCTTC
CDR3aa: CASSLTQGDEQFF
d_gene: -
j_gene: TRBJ2-1
abundance: -
v_gene: TRBV27

CDR3nt: TGCGCCAGCAGCCAAGACCCAGGTGATGAAAAACTGTTTTTT
CDR3aa: CASSQDPGDEKLFF
d_gene: -
j_gene: TRBJ1-4
abundance: once
v_gene: TRBV4-1

CDR3nt: TGTGCCAGCAGCTTGGACTATGGCTACACCTTC
CDR3aa: CASSLDYGYTF
d_gene: -
j_gene: TRBJ1-2
abundance: -
v_gene: TRBV13

CDR3nt: TGTGCCAGCAGCTTAGTAGCAGGGGGCGAAAGTGGCTACACCTTC
CDR3aa: CASSLVAGGESGYTF
d_gene: TRBD1
j_gene: TRBJ1-2
abundance: -
v_gene: TRBV7-2

CDR3nt: TGTGCCAGCAGTCCGGGGACAGAGCTAGGAGCTTTCTTT
CDR3aa: CASSPGTELGAFF
d_gene: TRBD1
j_gene: TRBJ1-1
abundance: -
v_gene: TRBV27

CDR3nt: TGTGCCAGCAGTGATCTGACCAGGGACCCCCTCGGCTACACCTTC
CDR3aa: CASSDLTRDPLGYTF
d_gene: -
j_gene: TRBJ1-2
abundance: -
v_gene: TRBV6-1